These 19 T cell receptor beta chains were sequenced from one sample in a study of CD8 T cells in Susac syndrome. A quantity of about 0.45 to 1 ug RNA underwent reverse transcription using random hexamers. Via MiXCR, TCRdb re-called the immunoSEQ multiplex PCR reads, giving one row per CDR3 protein. Among fewer than 150,000 distinct CDR3 sequences listed, roughly 94% were seen once. Sequencing was done on a sample of CD8+ T cells from PBMCs. The receptors originated from a human donor in good health.

The V and J genes are TRBV7-2 and TRBJ2-3; D is possibly TRBD2 (5 bases). Germline lookup yields CDR1 SGHTA and CDR2 FQGNSA. The CDR3 spans 15 residues. The V end was cut by 7 bases, the J end by 2 bases, with 16 bases between. CDR3: CASILRQRYTDTQYF. The CDR3, as DNA: TGTGCCAGCATCCTTCGCCAGCGGTACACAGATACGCAGTATTTT.

The chain joins TRBV20-1 to TRBJ2-7; 8 bases are a match to TRBD1. With 2 bases clipped from V and 9 bases from J, the junction kept 12 bases outside the gene matches. This CDR3 contains 14 residues. Germline CDR1 and CDR2: DFQATT and SNEGSKA (reference sequence). The CDR3: CSARKAGQGISQYF. The CDR3 DNA follows: TGCAGTGCTAGAAAGGCCGGACAGGGAATATCGCAGTACTTC.

The chain links TRBV3-1 to TRBJ2-3, with a possible D match to TRBD2 (5 bases). CDR1 is LGHDT, CDR2 YNNKEL, per germline (reference sequence). The CDR3 spans 14 residues. With 1 base removed from V and 4 bases from J, the gap between germline ends came to 9 bases. For the CDR3, the DNA is TGTGCCAGCAGCCAAGTACTAGTCGCAGATACGCAGTATTTT. Protein product: CASSQVLVADTQYF.

This clonotype was observed a single time. This chain connects TRBV28 to TRBJ2-7; 9 bases line up with TRBD2. This CDR3 is 14 amino acids long. Germline CDR1 and CDR2: MDHEN and SYDVKM. J was trimmed by 7 bases and V by 4 bases; bases with no gene match: 8. CDR3 loop: CASSYLAGVMEQYF. The CDR3, as DNA: TGTGCCAGCAGTTATTTAGCGGGAGTTATGGAGCAGTACTTC.

The rearrangement uses TRBV29-1 and TRBJ2-1; D possibly corresponds to TRBD2 (5 bases). Per germline, CDR1 SQVTM and CDR2 ANQGSEA. V was pared by 6 bases and J by 4 bases, with 25 bases between. CDR3 length: 17 amino acids. CDR3 nucleotides: TGCAGCGTCCTTTGCCTGCCAATTAGCGAGTCGTACAATGAGCAGTTCTTC. It translates to CSVLCLPISESYNEQFF.

V gene TRBV28 combines with J gene TRBJ2-1; 8 bases line up with TRBD2. Unmatched junction bases numbered 5, after V lost 2 bases and J lost 8 bases. Per the germline V gene, CDR1 is MDHEN and CDR2 is SYDVKM. The CDR3 totals 14 residues. The CDR3 DNA follows: TGTGCCAGCAGTTTAACGGGAGGGCCGGATGAGCAGTTCTTC. Translation: CASSLTGGPDEQFF.

The chain employs TRBV6-2 or TRBV6-3 and TRBJ2-7; D is unclear. V was pared by 5 bases and J by 3 bases, with 17 bases between. CDR1 is MNHEY, CDR2 SVGEGT, per germline. The CDR3 sequence is 15 residues long. DNA for the CDR3: TGTGCCAGCAGTCACCTAGGACCGCCGGGCTACGAGCAGTACTTC. It yields the protein CASSHLGPPGYEQYF.

The rearrangement joins TRBV27 to TRBJ2-7; 7 nucleotides align to TRBD1. Germline lookup yields CDR1 MNHEY and CDR2 SMNVEV (reference sequence). After removal of 8 bases from V and 2 bases from J, the junction contained 9 bases not matched to a gene. The CDR3 runs to 14 residues. CDR3 in DNA: TGTGCCAGCGCTTTCCGGGACAGCACCTACGAGCAGTACTTC. This codes for CASAFRDSTYEQYF.

The V call is TRBV25-1, the J call TRBJ2-5; TRBD1 matches 8 bases. The CDR3 runs to 15 residues. The germline V gene has CDR1 MGHDK and CDR2 SYGVNS. V shed 5 bases and J 3 bases; nucleotides not matched to a gene: 8. CDR3 in DNA: TGTGCCAGCAGTCCCCGGACAGGGTGGAAAGAGACCCAGTACTTC. This translates into CASSPRTGWKETQYF.

This sequence joins TRBV25-1 and TRBJ1-2; D call uncertain. The CDR3 length is 13 residues. Germline loops: CDR1 MGHDK, CDR2 SYGVNS. Trimming stripped 4 bases from V and 6 bases from J, with 12 bases between. The CDR3 protein is CASSGGLLHGYTF. CDR3 DNA: TGTGCCAGCAGTGGCGGACTGCTCCATGGCTACACCTTC.

This sequence joins TRBV28 and TRBJ1-5, with D tentatively TRBD1 (5 bases). V was trimmed by 1 base and J by 3 bases, leaving 7 bases between them. Germline V gene sequence: CDR1 MDHEN, CDR2 SYDVKM. The CDR3 is 14 amino acids. CDR3 coding DNA: TGTGCCAGCAGTTTATCAGGGAACAATCAGCCCCAGCATTTT. Translating gives CASSLSGNNQPQHF.

This chain links TRBV28 with TRBJ2-7; a weak D match, TRBD1 (6 bases). The CDR3 consists of 13 residues. Between the trimmed V and J ends, which lost 7 bases and 5 bases, there was a span of 15 bases. Germline assignment: CDR1 MDHEN and CDR2 SYDVKM. This CDR3 is CASTEIGGHEQYF. The CDR3 DNA follows: TGTGCCAGCACTGAAATTGGGGGCCACGAGCAGTACTTC.

The chain carries TRBV27 and TRBJ1-2; unclear D gene. CDR3 length: 15 residues. V lost 0 bases, J lost 7 bases, and 15 bases lay in between. Germline V CDR1 and CDR2: MNHEY, SMNVEV (reference sequence). This chain's CDR3 is CASSLSSGSGSGYTF. Here the CDR3 DNA reads TGTGCCAGCAGTTTATCATCTGGGTCGGGGAGTGGCTACACCTTC.

The V and J genes are TRBV7-6 and TRBJ1-1; no firm D call. The germline CDR1 and CDR2 sequences are SGHVS and FNYEAQ. V lost 2 bases and J 6 bases, leaving 10 bases between the germline ends. The length of the CDR3 is 13 residues. CDR3 DNA: TGTGCCAGCAGCTTAACCGGAGAGCCTGAAGCTTTCTTT. As protein: CASSLTGEPEAFF.

This clonotype was seen once. The chain is built from TRBV20-1 and TRBJ1-1; 7 bases line up with TRBD1. CDR3 length: 12 residues. V was clipped by 3 bases and J by 12 bases; unmatched bases: 10. Germline-derived CDR1 and CDR2 are DFQATT and SNEGSKA (reference sequence). CDR3 amino acids: CSARGQLPWTFF. CDR3 sequence (DNA): TGCAGTGCTAGGGGACAGTTACCCTGGACTTTCTTT.

The chain links TRBV4-3 to TRBJ2-2, with 7 bases lining up with TRBD2. The germline V gene has CDR1 LGHNA and CDR2 YSLEER. After removal of 4 bases from V and 5 bases from J, the junction contained 4 bases not matched to a gene. The length of the CDR3 is 14 residues. CDR3 bases: TGCGCCAGCAGCCGCCTAGCGGTGACCGGGGAGCTGTTTTTT. This sequence encodes CASSRLAVTGELFF.

The chain couples TRBV7-9 to TRBJ2-4; D may be TRBD2 (6 bases). The CDR3 covers 14 residues. V dropped 7 bases and J dropped 2 bases, with 12 bases sitting between them. Germline-derived CDR1 and CDR2 are SEHNR and FQNEAQ (reference sequence). The chain's CDR3 is CASTVGGSKNIQYF. The CDR3 DNA follows: TGTGCCAGCACCGTGGGGGGTTCCAAAAACATTCAGTACTTC. Supplemented by reference TRBV7-9 and TRBJ2-4, the full variable domain reads DTGVSQNPRHKITKRGQNVTFRCDPISEHNRLYWYRQTLGQGPEFLTYFQNEAQLEKSRLLSDRFSAERPKGSFSTLEIQRTEQGDSAMYLCASTVGGSKNIQYFGAGTRLSVL.

The rearrangement uses TRBV20-1 and TRBJ2-7; 10 bases match TRBD1. After removal of 4 bases from V and 3 bases from J, the junction contained 9 bases not matched to a gene. CDR1 and CDR2 from the germline V gene are DFQATT and SNEGSKA (reference sequence). This CDR3 is built from 15 residues. CDR3 sequence: CSATTRQGANYEQYF. CDR3 nucleotides: TGCAGTGCTACAACGAGACAGGGGGCGAACTACGAGCAGTACTTC.

The chain combines TRBV30 with TRBJ2-1; TRBD2 is a possible D gene (6 bases). Trimming left V 0 bases short and J 1 base short, with 7 bases between. Per germline, CDR1 GTSNPN and CDR2 SVGIG (reference sequence). CDR3 length: 14 amino acids. The CDR3 DNA is TGTGCCTGGAGTGTCGCGGGATCCTACAATGAGCAGTTCTTC. Amino acids: CAWSVAGSYNEQFF.